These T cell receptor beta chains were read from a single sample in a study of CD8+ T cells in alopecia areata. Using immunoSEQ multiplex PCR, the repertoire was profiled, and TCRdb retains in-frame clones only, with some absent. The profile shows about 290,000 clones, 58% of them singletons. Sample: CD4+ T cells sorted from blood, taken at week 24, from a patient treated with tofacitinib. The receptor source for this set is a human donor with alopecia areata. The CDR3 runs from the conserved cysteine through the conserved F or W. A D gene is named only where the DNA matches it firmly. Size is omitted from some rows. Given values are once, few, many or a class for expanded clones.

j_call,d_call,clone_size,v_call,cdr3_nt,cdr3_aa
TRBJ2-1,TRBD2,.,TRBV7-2,TGTGCCAGCAGGGAGGCGGGGGGGCTCGGTGAGCAGTTCTTC,CASREAGGLGEQFF
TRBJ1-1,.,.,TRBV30,TGTGCCTGGAGTGTACAAGAGAACACTGAAGCTTTCTTT,CAWSVQENTEAFF
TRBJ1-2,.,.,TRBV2,TGTGCCAGCAGAGGGGCGAGAAACTATGGCTACACCTTC,CASRGARNYGYTF
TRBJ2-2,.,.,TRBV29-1,TGCAGCGTAGAAAGTGTTCCGAACACCGGGGAGCTGTTTTTT,CSVESVPNTGELFF
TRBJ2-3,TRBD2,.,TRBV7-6,TGTGCCAGCAGCTTACGAGCGGGGGGGGTCACAGATACGCAGTATTTT,CASSLRAGGVTDTQYF
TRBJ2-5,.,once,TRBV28,TGTGCCAGCATCACGACGAGTAATCCGTCCCAGTACTTC,CASITTSNPSQYF
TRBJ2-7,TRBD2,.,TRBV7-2,TGTGCCAGCAGCTTAGTAAGCGGGGTTGGACAACCTTACGAGCAGTACTTC,CASSLVSGVGQPYEQYF
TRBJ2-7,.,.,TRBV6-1,TGTGCCAGCTGGGCAGGGGTGGCCTACGAGCAGTACTTC,CASWAGVAYEQYF
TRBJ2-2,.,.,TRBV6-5,TGTGCCAGCAGTAGTACAGGGTTCGGGGAGCTGTTTTTT,CASSSTGFGELFF
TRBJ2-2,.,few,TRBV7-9,TGTGCCAGCAGCTTAAGACTAACGAACACCGGGGAGCTGTTTTTT,CASSLRLTNTGELFF
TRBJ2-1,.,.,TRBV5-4,TGTGCCAGCAGCTCCCTCAGACAGGGAGGGAACAATGAGCAGTTCTTC,CASSSLRQGGNNEQFF
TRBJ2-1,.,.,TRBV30,TGTGCCTGGAGTGTACAAGCGGGTTTTGCCTACAATGAGCAGTTCTTC,CAWSVQAGFAYNEQFF
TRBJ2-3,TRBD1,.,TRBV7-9,TGTGCCAGCAGCTTAATGGGACAGGGAGGAGATACGCAGTATTTT,CASSLMGQGGDTQYF
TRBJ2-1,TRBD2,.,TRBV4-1,TGCGCCAGCAGCCAAGATCAGGGGACTAGCGGGGTTGGATATTCGCTCTTC,CASSQDQGTSGVGYSLF
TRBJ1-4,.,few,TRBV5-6,TGTGCCAGCAGCAGCGCCCAAGGGACTAATGAAAAACTGTTTTTT,CASSSAQGTNEKLFF
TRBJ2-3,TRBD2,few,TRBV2,TGTGCCAGCATTGGACTAGCACAGGGAGATACGCAGTATTTT,CASIGLAQGDTQYF
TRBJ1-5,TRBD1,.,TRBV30,TGTGCCTGGAGTTTGGGACAGGGGGCGAATCAGCCCCAGCATTTT,CAWSLGQGANQPQHF
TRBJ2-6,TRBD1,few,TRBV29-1,TGCAGCGCCCAGGACAGGGCTGGGGCCAACGTCCTGACTTTC,CSAQDRAGANVLTF
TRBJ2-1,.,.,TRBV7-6,TGTGCCAGCAGCTCTCTTGGGGTTGGAGGGAATGAGCAGTTCTTC,CASSSLGVGGNEQFF
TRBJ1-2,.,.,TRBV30,TGTGCCTGGAGTACCAACCTGGGCCAAAACTATGGCTACACCTTC,CAWSTNLGQNYGYTF
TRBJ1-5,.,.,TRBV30,TGTGCCTGGAGTGCCCCCGCCACAACGGGCAGGCCCCAGCATTTT,CAWSAPATTGRPQHF
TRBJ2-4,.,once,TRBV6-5,TGTGCCAGGGATCCGAAGCGGTCGGACATTCAGTACTTC,CARDPKRSDIQYF
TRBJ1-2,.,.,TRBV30,TGTGCCTGGAGTTGGGGCACTAATAACTATGGCTACACCTTC,CAWSWGTNNYGYTF
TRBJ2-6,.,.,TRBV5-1,TGCGCCAGCAGTGGTGGGGCCAACGTCCTGACTTTC,CASSGGANVLTF
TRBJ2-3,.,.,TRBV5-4,TGTGCCAGCAGCTTGCCCGGGCCCACAGATACGCAGTATTTT,CASSLPGPTDTQYF
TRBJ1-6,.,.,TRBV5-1,TGCGCCAGCAGCTTGGCCGGGATGTCACCCCTCCACTTT,CASSLAGMSPLHF
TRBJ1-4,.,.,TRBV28,TGTGCCAGCAGGGACCAGGGAGGGAAACTGTTTTTT,CASRDQGGKLFF
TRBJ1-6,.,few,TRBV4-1,TGCGCCAGCAGCCAAGTGTGGGATTCACCCCTCCACTTT,CASSQVWDSPLHF
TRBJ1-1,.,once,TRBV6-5,TGTGCCAGCGGGGAGGGGGGCACGGGGAACACTGAAGCTTTCTTT,CASGEGGTGNTEAFF